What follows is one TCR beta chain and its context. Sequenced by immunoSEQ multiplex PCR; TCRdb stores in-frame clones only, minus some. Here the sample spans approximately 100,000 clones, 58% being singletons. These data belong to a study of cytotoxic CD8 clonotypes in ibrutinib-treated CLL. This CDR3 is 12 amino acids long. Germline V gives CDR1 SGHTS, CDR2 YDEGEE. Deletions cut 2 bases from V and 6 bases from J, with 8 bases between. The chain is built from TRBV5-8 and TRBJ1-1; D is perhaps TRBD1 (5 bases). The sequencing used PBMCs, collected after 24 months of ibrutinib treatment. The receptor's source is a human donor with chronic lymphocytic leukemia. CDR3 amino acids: CASSLGHAEAFF. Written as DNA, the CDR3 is TGTGCCAGCAGCTTAGGACACGCTGAAGCTTTCTTT.